A selection of T cell receptor beta chains follows, all from one sample in a study of cytomegalovirus exposure and HLA in healthy donors. Produced via immunoSEQ multiplex PCR; TCRdb's table is partial and in-frame only. The sample consists of some 130,000 clones, 70% to 80% of them appearing once. The sequenced material came from PBMCs. The origin of the receptors is a female donor in good health and CMV-seronegative. CDR3s include the opening cysteine and the closing phenylalanine or tryptophan. The D gene is left open where the match is weak. A row's size may be missing; if present it is once, few, many or a size class.

CDR3	DNA	size	J	V	D
CASSLPSGGRYGYTF	TGTGCCAGCAGTCTACCCTCAGGGGGCAGGTATGGCTACACCTTC	NA	TRBJ1-2	TRBV6-1	TRBD1
CASTDGGGNQPQHF	TGTGCCAGCACCGACGGGGGGGGCAATCAGCCCCAGCATTTT	once	TRBJ1-5	TRBV6-5	NA
CASSAGTGSTSTRETQYF	TGTGCCAGCAGCGCCGGGACAGGGAGCACATCCACAAGGGAGACCCAGTACTTC	NA	TRBJ2-5	TRBV5-6	TRBD1
CASSIDRGGQPQHF	TGTGCCAGCAGCATCGACAGGGGAGGACAGCCCCAGCATTTT	NA	TRBJ1-5	TRBV11-2	TRBD1
CASSLEGGQPQHF	TGTGCCAGCAGCTTAGAAGGGGGACAGCCCCAGCATTTT	NA	TRBJ1-5	TRBV13	NA
CASKGGGADTQYF	TGTGCCAGTAAAGGCGGGGGGGCAGATACGCAGTATTTT	NA	TRBJ2-3	TRBV6-5	TRBD2
CASSYSEVSSYNEQFF	TGTGCCAGCAGTTACTCGGAGGTTAGCTCCTACAATGAGCAGTTCTTC	NA	TRBJ2-1	TRBV6-6	NA
CAWSFSRESEAFF	TGTGCCTGGAGTTTTAGTCGTGAGAGCGAAGCTTTCTTT	few	TRBJ1-1	TRBV30	NA
CASSDTGGEKLFF	TGTGCCAGCAGTGATACAGGGGGAGAAAAACTGTTTTTT	few	TRBJ1-4	TRBV2	TRBD1
CASIDIGGSYSNQPQHF	TGTGCCAGCATAGACATCGGGGGATCATATAGCAATCAGCCCCAGCATTTT	NA	TRBJ1-5	TRBV19	NA
CASSLGTVYTGELFF	TGTGCCAGCTCCCTAGGGACAGTTTACACCGGGGAGCTGTTTTTT	few	TRBJ2-2	TRBV13	TRBD1
CASRGTDPNTGELFF	TGTGCCAGCAGGGGGACAGACCCGAACACCGGGGAGCTGTTTTTT	many	TRBJ2-2	TRBV2	TRBD1
CASSQDRPGNTIYF	TGTGCCAGCAGCCAGGACAGGCCTGGAAACACCATATATTTT	NA	TRBJ1-3	TRBV7-2	TRBD1
CASSFRGSNQPQHF	TGTGCCAGCAGTTTCCGGGGGAGCAATCAGCCCCAGCATTTT	once	TRBJ1-5	TRBV27	NA
CASSYSWTSWYNEQFF	TGTGCCAGCAGTTACTCGTGGACTAGCTGGTACAATGAGCAGTTCTTC	NA	TRBJ2-1	TRBV6-5	TRBD2
CATSPPMEDEQFF	TGTGCCACCAGCCCCCCCATGGAGGACGAGCAGTTCTTC	NA	TRBJ2-1	TRBV15	NA
CASSSRGRGYGYTF	TGTGCCAGCAGCTCCAGGGGGCGGGGGTATGGCTACACCTTC	NA	TRBJ1-2	TRBV7-2	TRBD1
CASSHGDTEAFF	TGTGCCAGCAGCCACGGGGACACTGAAGCTTTCTTT	NA	TRBJ1-1	TRBV27	NA
CASSGGETNTGELFF	TGTGCCAGCAGCGGAGGTGAGACGAACACCGGGGAGCTGTTTTTT	NA	TRBJ2-2	TRBV9	NA
CASSQPGQGLKETQYF	TGTGCCAGCAGCCAGCCGGGACAGGGCCTTAAAGAGACCCAGTACTTC	NA	TRBJ2-5	TRBV14	TRBD1
CASSSFPGGEQYF	TGTGCCAGCAGCTCCTTCCCAGGTGGCGAGCAGTACTTC	NA	TRBJ2-7	TRBV7-6	NA
CASSLTEGQETQYF	TGCGCCAGCAGCCTAACGGAGGGACAAGAGACCCAGTACTTC	few	TRBJ2-5	TRBV4-1	NA
CASSSETGLANYGYTF	TGTGCCAGCAGTTCCGAGACAGGGTTGGCTAACTATGGCTACACCTTC	NA	TRBJ1-2	TRBV9	TRBD1
CASSFRFGTSGRYQETQYF	TGTGCCAGCAGCTTCCGGTTCGGGACTAGCGGTCGGTACCAAGAGACCCAGTACTTC	NA	TRBJ2-5	TRBV5-6	TRBD2
CASSVHWTGDEQYF	TGTGCCAGCAGCGTACACTGGACAGGGGATGAGCAGTACTTC	few	TRBJ2-7	TRBV9	TRBD1
CASSPGQGLQPQHF	TGTGCCAGCAGCCCGGGACAGGGTCTTCAGCCCCAGCATTTT	NA	TRBJ1-5	TRBV5-5	TRBD1
CASSTSASRTDTQYF	TGCGCCAGCAGCACTAGCGCCTCGCGCACAGATACGCAGTATTTT	NA	TRBJ2-3	TRBV10-1	TRBD2
CASSELSDRETGELFF	TGTGCCAGCAGTGAGTTGAGTGACAGGGAGACCGGGGAGCTGTTTTTT	NA	TRBJ2-2	TRBV25-1	TRBD1
CASSLDTGNPNEKLFF	TGTGCCAGCAGCTTAGATACGGGGAATCCTAATGAAAAACTGTTTTTT	NA	TRBJ1-4	TRBV7-2	NA
CASSLGVSGDQPQHF	TGTGCCAGCAGCTTAGGGGTGTCGGGGGATCAGCCCCAGCATTTT	NA	TRBJ1-5	TRBV7-2	NA
CASSLGDRGQGQPQHF	TGTGCCAGCAGTTTAGGGGACAGGGGGCAGGGTCAGCCCCAGCATTTT	NA	TRBJ1-5	TRBV27	TRBD1
CASSVSSGIYEQYF	TGTGCCAGCAGCGTATCTAGCGGGATTTACGAGCAGTACTTC	NA	TRBJ2-7	TRBV9	TRBD2
CASSTPRGYRTTGELFF	TGTGCCAGCAGCACCCCCCGGGGGTACCGGACCACCGGGGAGCTGTTTTTT	NA	TRBJ2-2	TRBV27	NA
CASSQQGEGDEQYF	TGTGCCAGCAGTCAACAGGGGGAAGGCGACGAGCAGTACTTC	NA	TRBJ2-7	TRBV27	TRBD1
CASRVGQGTDTQYF	TGTGCCAGTAGGGTTGGACAGGGCACAGATACGCAGTATTTT	NA	TRBJ2-3	TRBV19	TRBD1
CASSSPREPGGKRYTF	TGCGCCAGCAGCTCTCCCCGGGAGCCAGGGGGCAAAAGATACACCTTC	few	TRBJ1-2	TRBV5-1	TRBD1
CASSESGQSNQPQHF	TGTGCCAGCAGCGAATCGGGACAGAGCAATCAGCCCCAGCATTTT	NA	TRBJ1-5	TRBV9	TRBD1
CASSLGGLGKTQYF	TGTGCCAGCAGCTTAGGAGGCCTCGGGAAGACCCAGTACTTC	NA	TRBJ2-5	TRBV27	NA
CASSLTVPLPYGYTF	TGTGCCAGCAGTTTGACAGTCCCATTGCCCTATGGCTACACCTTC	NA	TRBJ1-2	TRBV28	NA
CASSQDTGTGAADTQYF	TGCGCCAGCAGCCAAGACACGGGGACAGGGGCAGCAGATACGCAGTATTTT	few	TRBJ2-3	TRBV4-1	TRBD1
CAISEPGRGYGYTF	TGTGCCATCAGTGAGCCCGGGAGGGGCTATGGCTACACCTTC	few	TRBJ1-2	TRBV10-3	NA
CASSLQGPRSGEQFF	TGCGCCAGCAGCCTACAGGGGCCCCGTTCGGGGGAGCAGTTCTTC	NA	TRBJ2-1	TRBV5-1	TRBD1
CSVEGSNRGVSYEQYF	TGCAGCGTTGAAGGCTCTAACAGGGGAGTATCCTACGAGCAGTACTTC	NA	TRBJ2-7	TRBV29-1	TRBD1
CASSTPTGGKGYTF	TGTGCCAGCAGTACCCCCACAGGGGGAAAGGGCTACACCTTC	once	TRBJ1-2	TRBV28	TRBD1
CARYRLYYSYEQYF	TGTGCCAGGTATCGGCTGTACTATTCCTACGAGCAGTACTTC	NA	TRBJ2-7	TRBV21-1	NA
CASSPQGAYGYTF	TGTGCCAGCAGCCCACAGGGGGCTTACGGCTACACCTTC	NA	TRBJ1-2	TRBV7-9	TRBD1
CAFRSGNYGYTF	TGTGCCTTTAGGTCAGGGAACTATGGCTACACCTTC	NA	TRBJ1-2	TRBV11-2	NA
CASSLADRDQPQHF	TGTGCCAGCAGCTTAGCGGACAGGGATCAGCCCCAGCATTTT	NA	TRBJ1-5	TRBV7-2	TRBD1
CASSGTSGGPDTQYF	TGTGCCAGCAGTGGGACTAGCGGGGGGCCAGATACGCAGTATTTT	NA	TRBJ2-3	TRBV6-1	TRBD2
CASGLARGGFF	TGTGCTAGTGGTTTGGCCCGGGGGGGGTTCTTC	NA	TRBJ2-1	TRBV12-5	TRBD2
CASRGSYGHEQYF	TGTGCCAGCAGAGGGAGTTATGGTCACGAGCAGTACTTC	NA	TRBJ2-7	TRBV6-6	NA
CASSEGAQETQYF	TGTGCCAGCAGTGAGGGGGCGCAAGAGACCCAGTACTTC	few	TRBJ2-5	TRBV2	NA
CASSPGTGGIHEKLFF	TGTGCCAGCAGCCCCGGGACAGGGGGAATTCATGAAAAACTGTTTTTT	NA	TRBJ1-4	TRBV5-8	TRBD1
CASSFGQGASYNEQFF	TGCGCCAGCAGCTTTGGACAGGGGGCCTCCTACAATGAGCAGTTCTTC	few	TRBJ2-1	TRBV5-1	TRBD1
CASSSTASTDTQYF	TGTGCCAGCAGCTCGACAGCTAGCACAGATACGCAGTATTTT	NA	TRBJ2-3	TRBV7-2	NA
CASSLETSYEQYF	TGTGCCAGCAGCTTAGAAACAAGTTACGAGCAGTACTTC	once	TRBJ2-7	TRBV7-2	NA